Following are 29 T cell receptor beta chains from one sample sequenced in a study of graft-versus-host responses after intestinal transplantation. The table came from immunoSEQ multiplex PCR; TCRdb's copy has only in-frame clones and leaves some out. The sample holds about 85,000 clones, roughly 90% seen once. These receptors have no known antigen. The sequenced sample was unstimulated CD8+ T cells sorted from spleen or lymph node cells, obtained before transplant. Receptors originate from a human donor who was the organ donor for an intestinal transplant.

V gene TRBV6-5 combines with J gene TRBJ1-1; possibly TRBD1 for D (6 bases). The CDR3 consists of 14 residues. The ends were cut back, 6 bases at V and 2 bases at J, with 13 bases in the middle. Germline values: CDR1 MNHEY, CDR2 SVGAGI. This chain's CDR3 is CASRETGVNTEAFF. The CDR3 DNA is TGTGCCAGCAGGGAGACAGGTGTTAACACTGAAGCTTTCTTT.

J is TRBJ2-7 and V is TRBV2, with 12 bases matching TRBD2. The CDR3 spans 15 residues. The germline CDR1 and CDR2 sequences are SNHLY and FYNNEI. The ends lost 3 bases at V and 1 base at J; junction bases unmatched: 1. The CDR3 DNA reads TGTGCCAGCAGTGAGACTAGCGGGGGTTCCTACGAGCAGTACTTC. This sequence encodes CASSETSGGSYEQYF. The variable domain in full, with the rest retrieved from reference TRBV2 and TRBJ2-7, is EPEVTQTPSHQVTQMGQEVILRCVPISNHLYFYWYRQILGQKVEFLVSFYNNEISEKSEIFDDQFSVERPDGSNFTLKIRSTKLEDSAMYFCASSETSGGSYEQYFGPGTRLTVT.

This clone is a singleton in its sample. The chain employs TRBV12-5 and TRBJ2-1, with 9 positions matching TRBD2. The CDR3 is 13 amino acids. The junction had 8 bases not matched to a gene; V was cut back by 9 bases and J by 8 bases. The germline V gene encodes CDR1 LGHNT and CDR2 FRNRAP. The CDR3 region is CASLSGRVYEQFF. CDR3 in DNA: TGTGCTAGCCTTAGCGGGAGAGTCTATGAGCAGTTCTTC.

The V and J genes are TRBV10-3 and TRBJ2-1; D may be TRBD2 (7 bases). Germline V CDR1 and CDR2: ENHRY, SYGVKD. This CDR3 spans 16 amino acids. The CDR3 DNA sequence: TGTGCAACAAGACTGGGGGCTAGCGGACCCTACAATGAGCAGTTCTTC. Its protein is CATRLGASGPYNEQFF.

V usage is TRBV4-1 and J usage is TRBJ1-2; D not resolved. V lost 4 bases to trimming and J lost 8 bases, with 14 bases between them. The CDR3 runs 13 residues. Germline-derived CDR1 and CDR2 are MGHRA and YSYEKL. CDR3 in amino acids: CASSRPKLEGYTF. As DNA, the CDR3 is TGCGCCAGCAGCCGCCCCAAGTTGGAAGGCTACACCTTC.

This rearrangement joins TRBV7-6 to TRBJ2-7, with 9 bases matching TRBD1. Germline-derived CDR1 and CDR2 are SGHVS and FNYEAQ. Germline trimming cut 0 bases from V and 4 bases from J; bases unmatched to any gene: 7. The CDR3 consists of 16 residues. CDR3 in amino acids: CASSLALTGGGYEQYF. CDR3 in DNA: TGTGCCAGCAGCTTAGCCCTCACAGGGGGCGGGTACGAGCAGTACTTC.

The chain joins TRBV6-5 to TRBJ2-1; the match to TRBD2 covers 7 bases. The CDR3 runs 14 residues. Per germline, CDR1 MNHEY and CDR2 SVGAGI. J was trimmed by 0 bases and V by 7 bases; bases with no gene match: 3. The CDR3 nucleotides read TGTGCCAGCAAGAGCGGGACCTCCTACAATGAGCAGTTCTTC. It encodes CASKSGTSYNEQFF.

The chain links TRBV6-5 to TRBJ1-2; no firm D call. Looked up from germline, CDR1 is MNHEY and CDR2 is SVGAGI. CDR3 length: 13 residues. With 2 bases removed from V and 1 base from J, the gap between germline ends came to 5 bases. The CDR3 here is CASSYAYNYGYTF. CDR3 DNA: TGTGCCAGCAGTTACGCCTATAACTATGGCTACACCTTC.

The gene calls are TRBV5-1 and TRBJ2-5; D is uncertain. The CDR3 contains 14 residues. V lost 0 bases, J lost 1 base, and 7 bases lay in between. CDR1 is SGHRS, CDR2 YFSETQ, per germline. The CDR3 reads CASSLEVLQETQYF. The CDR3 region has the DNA TGCGCCAGCAGCTTGGAGGTGCTCCAAGAGACCCAGTACTTC.

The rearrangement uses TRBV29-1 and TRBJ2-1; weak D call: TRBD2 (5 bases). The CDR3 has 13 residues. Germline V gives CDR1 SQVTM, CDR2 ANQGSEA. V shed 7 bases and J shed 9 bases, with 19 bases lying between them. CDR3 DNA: TGCAGCGGAGGAGGCCCTAACGGTGGTGAGCAGTTCTTC. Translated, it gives CSGGGPNGGEQFF.

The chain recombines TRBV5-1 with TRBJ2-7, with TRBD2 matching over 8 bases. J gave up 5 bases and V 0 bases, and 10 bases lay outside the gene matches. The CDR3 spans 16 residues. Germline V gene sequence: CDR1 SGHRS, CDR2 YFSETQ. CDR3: CASSLVWPGGPNEQYF. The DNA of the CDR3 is TGCGCCAGCAGCTTGGTCTGGCCGGGAGGGCCCAACGAGCAGTACTTC.

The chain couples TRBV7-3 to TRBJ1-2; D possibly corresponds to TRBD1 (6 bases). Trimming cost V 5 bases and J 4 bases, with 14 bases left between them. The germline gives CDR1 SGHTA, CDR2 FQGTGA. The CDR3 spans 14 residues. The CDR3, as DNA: TGTGCCAGCAGCCCCCGGGGAGGGGGCTATGGCTACACCTTC. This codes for CASSPRGGGYGYTF.

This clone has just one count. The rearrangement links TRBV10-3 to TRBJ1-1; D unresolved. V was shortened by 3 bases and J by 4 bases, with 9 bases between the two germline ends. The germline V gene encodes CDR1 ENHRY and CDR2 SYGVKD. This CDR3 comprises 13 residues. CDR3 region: CAISDGRGTEAFF. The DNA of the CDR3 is TGTGCCATCAGTGACGGCCGGGGCACTGAAGCTTTCTTT.

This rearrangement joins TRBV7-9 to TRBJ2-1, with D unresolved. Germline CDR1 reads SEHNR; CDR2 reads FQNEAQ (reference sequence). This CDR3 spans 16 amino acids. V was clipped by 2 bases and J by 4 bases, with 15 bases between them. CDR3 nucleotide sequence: TGTGCCAGCAGCTTATTCTATTACTTGAAGTACAATGAGCAGTTCTTC. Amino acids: CASSLFYYLKYNEQFF. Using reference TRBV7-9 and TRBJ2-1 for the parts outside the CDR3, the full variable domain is DTGVSQNPRHKITKRGQNVTFRCDPISEHNRLYWYRQTLGQGPEFLTYFQNEAQLEKSRLLSDRFSAERPKGSFSTLEIQRTEQGDSAMYLCASSLFYYLKYNEQFFGPGTRLTVL.

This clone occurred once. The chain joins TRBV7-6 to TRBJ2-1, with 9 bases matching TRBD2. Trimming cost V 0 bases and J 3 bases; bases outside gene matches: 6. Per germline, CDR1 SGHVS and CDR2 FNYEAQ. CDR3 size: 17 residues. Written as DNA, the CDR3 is TGTGCCAGCAGCTTAGCTCCGGGTAGCGGGAGCTACAATGAGCAGTTCTTC. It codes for CASSLAPGSGSYNEQFF.

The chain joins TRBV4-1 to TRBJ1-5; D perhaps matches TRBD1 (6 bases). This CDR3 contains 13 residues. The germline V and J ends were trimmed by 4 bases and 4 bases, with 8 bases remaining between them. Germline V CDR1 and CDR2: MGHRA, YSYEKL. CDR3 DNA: TGCGCCAGCAGCCTCGACAGGAATCAGCCCCAGCATTTT. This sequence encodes CASSLDRNQPQHF.

The CDR3 sequence: CSVVEGSYGYTF. CDR3 sequence (DNA): TGCAGCGTTGTCGAGGGCAGCTATGGCTACACCTTC. The rearrangement uses TRBV29-1 and TRBJ1-2, with unresolved D. V gave up 4 bases and J gave up 4 bases, with 10 bases separating them. CDR3 length: 12 amino acids. Germline V gene data show CDR1 as SQVTM and CDR2 as ANQGSEA.

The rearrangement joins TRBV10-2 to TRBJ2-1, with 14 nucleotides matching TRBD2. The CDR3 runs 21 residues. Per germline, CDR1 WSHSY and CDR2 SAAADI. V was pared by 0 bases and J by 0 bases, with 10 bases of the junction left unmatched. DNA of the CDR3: TGCGCCAGCAGTGAGTCCCCTTCCGGGACTAGCGGGGGCAGCTCCTACAATGAGCAGTTCTTC. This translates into CASSESPSGTSGGSSYNEQFF.

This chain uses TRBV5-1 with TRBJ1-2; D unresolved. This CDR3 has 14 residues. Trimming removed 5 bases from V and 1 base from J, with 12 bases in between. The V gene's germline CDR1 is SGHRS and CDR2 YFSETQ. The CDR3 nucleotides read TGCGCCAGCAGACTAGTCCCACGTAACTATGGCTACACCTTC. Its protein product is CASRLVPRNYGYTF.

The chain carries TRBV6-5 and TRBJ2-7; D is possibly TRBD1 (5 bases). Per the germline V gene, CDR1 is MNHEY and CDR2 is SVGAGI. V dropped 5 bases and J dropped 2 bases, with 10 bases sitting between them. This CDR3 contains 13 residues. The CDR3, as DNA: TGTGCCAGCAGTGAGACAGAACCCTACGAGCAGTACTTC. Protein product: CASSETEPYEQYF.

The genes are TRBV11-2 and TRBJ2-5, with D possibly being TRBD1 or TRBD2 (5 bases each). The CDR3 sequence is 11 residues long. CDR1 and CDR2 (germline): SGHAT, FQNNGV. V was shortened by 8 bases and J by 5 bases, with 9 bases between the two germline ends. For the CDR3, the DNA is TGTGCCAGCGGGACCGGGGAGACCCAGTACTTC. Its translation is CASGTGETQYF.

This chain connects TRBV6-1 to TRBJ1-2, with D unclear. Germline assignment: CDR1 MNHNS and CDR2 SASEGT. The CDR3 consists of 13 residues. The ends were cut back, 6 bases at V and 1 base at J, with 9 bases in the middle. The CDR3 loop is CASRETDNYGYTF. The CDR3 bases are TGTGCCAGCAGGGAAACAGATAACTATGGCTACACCTTC.

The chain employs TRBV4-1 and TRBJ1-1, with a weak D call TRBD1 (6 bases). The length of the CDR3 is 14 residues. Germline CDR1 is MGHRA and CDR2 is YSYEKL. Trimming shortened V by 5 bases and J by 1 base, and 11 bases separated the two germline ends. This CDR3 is CASSYRVANTEAFF. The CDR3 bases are TGCGCCAGCAGCTACAGGGTTGCGAACACTGAAGCTTTCTTT.

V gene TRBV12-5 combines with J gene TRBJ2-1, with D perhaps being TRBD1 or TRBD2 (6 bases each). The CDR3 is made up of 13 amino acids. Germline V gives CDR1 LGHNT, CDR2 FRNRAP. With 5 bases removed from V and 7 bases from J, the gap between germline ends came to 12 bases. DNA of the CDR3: TGTGCTAGTGGTCCGAGGGGGGAAAATGAGCAGTTCTTC. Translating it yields CASGPRGENEQFF.

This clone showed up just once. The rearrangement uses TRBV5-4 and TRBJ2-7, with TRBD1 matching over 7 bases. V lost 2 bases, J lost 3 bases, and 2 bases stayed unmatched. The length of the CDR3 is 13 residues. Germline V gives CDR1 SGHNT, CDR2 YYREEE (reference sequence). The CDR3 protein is CASSFRDSYEQYF. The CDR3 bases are TGTGCCAGCAGCTTTCGGGACAGCTACGAGCAGTACTTC.

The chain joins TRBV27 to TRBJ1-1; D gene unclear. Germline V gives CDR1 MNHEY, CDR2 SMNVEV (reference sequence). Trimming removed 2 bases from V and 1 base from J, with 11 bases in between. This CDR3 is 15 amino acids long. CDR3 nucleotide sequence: TGTGCCAGCAGTTTAAGGGCTATAGGGAACACTGAAGCTTTCTTT. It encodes CASSLRAIGNTEAFF.

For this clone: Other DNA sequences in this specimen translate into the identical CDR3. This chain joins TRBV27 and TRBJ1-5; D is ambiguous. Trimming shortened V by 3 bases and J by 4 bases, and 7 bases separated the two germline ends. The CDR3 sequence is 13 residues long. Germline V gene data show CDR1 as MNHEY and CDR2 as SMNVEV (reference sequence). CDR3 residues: CASSFSGNQPQHF. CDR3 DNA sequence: TGTGCCAGCAGTTTCTCGGGGAATCAGCCCCAGCATTTT.

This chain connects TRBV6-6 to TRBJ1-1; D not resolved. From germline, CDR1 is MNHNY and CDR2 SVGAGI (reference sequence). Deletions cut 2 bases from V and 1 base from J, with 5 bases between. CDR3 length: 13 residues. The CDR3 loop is CASSYLENTEAFF. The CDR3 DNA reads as TGTGCCAGCAGTTACCTCGAGAACACTGAAGCTTTCTTT.

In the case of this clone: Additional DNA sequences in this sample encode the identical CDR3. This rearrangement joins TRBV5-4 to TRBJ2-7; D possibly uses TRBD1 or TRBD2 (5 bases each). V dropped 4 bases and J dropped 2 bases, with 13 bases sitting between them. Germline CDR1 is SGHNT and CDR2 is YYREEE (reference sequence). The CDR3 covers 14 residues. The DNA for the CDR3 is TGTGCCAGCAGCCCCGGTCTGGGGGCCTACGAGCAGTACTTC. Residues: CASSPGLGAYEQYF.